One and the same sample provided the 19 T cell receptor beta chains below, sequenced in a study of early stage breast cancer tumors (dated by TCRdb to the late 2010s). Library preparation was by the immunoSEQ multiplex PCR assay. What TCRdb holds here is the immuneACCESS table cut down to in-frame rearrangements. Part of the clones is not present; checked against another copy, under half of the missing clones reflect an unresolved V gene, and the others are unexplained. For this sample the table gives roughly 56,000 clones, of which around 80% were detected only once. The biggest ten clones account for about 3.7% of the sample. The sample consisted of blood. The receptors shown here come from a person younger than 45 with breast cancer.

CDR3 nucleotides: TGCGCCAGCCGAGGGCATCGTCGACAGGGGTTTTCTAACTATGGCTACACCTTC. Protein sequence: CASRGHRRQGFSNYGYTF. This chain uses TRBV23-1 with TRBJ1-2; 8 bases agree with TRBD1. TRBV23-1 is flagged as an ORF with uncertain function. Germline trimming cut 8 bases from V and 0 bases from J; bases unmatched to any gene: 17. The CDR3 is made up of 18 amino acids.

The rearrangement joins TRBV25-1 to TRBJ2-7; 10 bases match TRBD2. The CDR3 is 14 amino acids. Germline V CDR1 and CDR2: MGHDK, SYGVNS. Trimming removed 6 bases from V and 1 base from J; junction bases left unmatched: 3. The CDR3 sequence is CASSWTSGSYEQYF. CDR3 DNA: TGTGCCAGCAGCTGGACTAGCGGTTCCTACGAGCAGTACTTC.

This clone was seen once. The chain employs TRBV10-3 and TRBJ2-2; 12 positions match TRBD1. Germline V gene data show CDR1 as ENHRY and CDR2 as SYGVKD. The CDR3 is 17 amino acids. V lost 11 bases to trimming and J lost 4 bases; unmatched junction nucleotides: 14. Written as DNA, the CDR3 is TGTGCCCCTACACCCTTCCTGGGACAGGGGGCCACCGGGGAGCTGTTTTTT. This encodes CAPTPFLGQGATGELFF.

This clone was recorded only once. The genes are TRBV27 and TRBJ2-1; a possible D gene is TRBD2 (5 bases). The germline CDR1 and CDR2 sequences are MNHEY and SMNVEV (reference sequence). This CDR3 is built from 14 residues. V lost 3 bases, J lost 7 bases, and 13 bases lay in between. The CDR3 DNA reads TGTGCCAGCAGTTTCACCGGGAATCATAATGAGCAGTTCTTC. It yields the protein CASSFTGNHNEQFF.

V usage is TRBV2 and J usage is TRBJ1-4; 9 bases are a match to TRBD1. Trimming cost V 7 bases and J 5 bases; bases outside gene matches: 2. Per the germline V gene, CDR1 is SNHLY and CDR2 is FYNNEI. There are 13 residues in the CDR3. CDR3 residues: CASTGQGNEKLFF. CDR3 DNA: TGTGCCAGCACAGGACAGGGGAATGAAAAACTGTTTTTT.

The CDR3 DNA reads TGTGCCAGCTCTGCGGGCGGCTACGAGCAGTACTTC. Its translation is CASSAGGYEQYF. The chain recombines TRBV6-6 with TRBJ2-7; possibly TRBD2 for D (5 bases). V shed 8 bases and J shed 3 bases, with 11 bases lying between them. Germline V gene lookup returns CDR1 MNHNY and CDR2 SVGAGI (reference sequence). This CDR3 contains 12 residues.

The chain carries TRBV9 and TRBJ1-1; D may be TRBD1 (5 bases). V was pared by 0 bases and J by 0 bases, with 9 bases between. Germline V CDR1 and CDR2: SGDLS, YYNGEE. This CDR3 region has 15 residues. The DNA of the CDR3 is TGTGCCAGCAGCGTAGGGGGCAGAATGAACACTGAAGCTTTCTTT. Its translation: CASSVGGRMNTEAFF.

This rearrangement joins TRBV5-6 to TRBJ2-7; no reliable D call. Trimming took off 3 bases at V and 0 bases at J, with 10 bases between the two ends. Germline values: CDR1 SGHDT, CDR2 YYEEEE. There are 14 residues in the CDR3. The CDR3 here is CASSWQVSSYEQYF. The CDR3 nucleotides read TGTGCCAGCAGCTGGCAGGTCAGCTCCTACGAGCAGTACTTC.

V and J are TRBV7-2 and TRBJ2-1; 13 bases fit TRBD2. Looked up from germline, CDR1 is SGHTA and CDR2 is FQGNSA. The J segment lost 8 bases and the V segment lost 5 bases, leaving 6 bases of the junction unmatched. CDR3 length: 15 residues. The CDR3 loop reads CASSPGLAGVDEQFF. In DNA form, the CDR3 reads TGTGCCAGCAGCCCTGGACTAGCGGGAGTTGATGAGCAGTTCTTC.

The chain carries TRBV27 and TRBJ2-1, with D possibly being TRBD2 (5 bases). Trimming took 5 bases from V and 13 from J, leaving 18 bases between them. Germline V gene sequence: CDR1 MNHEY, CDR2 SMNVEV (reference sequence). The CDR3 loop spans 13 amino acids. CDR3 coding DNA: TGTGCCAGCAGTCCGACCGTGCCGGGGAATCAGTTCTTC. Protein sequence: CASSPTVPGNQFF.

This clone was detected once. V and J are TRBV4-3 and TRBJ2-2; no firm D call. The germline CDR1 and CDR2 sequences are LGHNA and YSLEER. The CDR3 has 15 amino acids. Trimming took 1 base from V and 3 from J, leaving 9 bases between them. DNA of the CDR3: TGCGCCAGCAGCCAAGTATTCGGAGACACCGGGGAGCTGTTTTTT. It codes for CASSQVFGDTGELFF.

This chain links TRBV10-2 with TRBJ1-3, with a possible D match to TRBD1 (5 bases). Germline loops: CDR1 WSHSY, CDR2 SAAADI. The CDR3 spans 15 residues. Trimming took off 5 bases at V and 3 bases at J, with 14 bases between the two ends. The CDR3 spells CASSYTGGDGNTIYF. The CDR3, as DNA: TGCGCCAGCAGTTATACGGGAGGGGATGGAAACACCATATATTTT.

This chain connects TRBV7-2 to TRBJ2-5, with 10 bases matching TRBD1. Trimming took 6 bases from V and 4 from J; bases not matched to a gene: 5. Germline V CDR1 and CDR2: SGHTA, FQGNSA. The CDR3 totals 14 residues. CDR3 nucleotide sequence: TGTGCCAGCAGTCAGGACAGGGGGGCAGAGACCCAGTACTTC. Protein: CASSQDRGAETQYF.

This clone was seen only a few times. This rearrangement joins TRBV7-9 to TRBJ1-2; a possible D gene is TRBD1 (5 bases). CDR1 and CDR2 from the germline V gene are SEHNR and FQNEAQ (reference sequence). V was cut by 1 base and J by 4 bases, with 10 bases left in between. This CDR3 spans 14 amino acids. The CDR3 nucleotides are TGTGCCAGCAGCTTAGTGGCAGGGTTCTATGGCTACACCTTC. It translates to CASSLVAGFYGYTF.

The rearrangement links TRBV29-1 to TRBJ2-7; 7 bases align to TRBD2. CDR1 SQVTM and CDR2 ANQGSEA come from the germline V gene. This CDR3 spans 15 amino acids. Trimming removed 0 bases from V and 1 base from J; junction bases left unmatched: 6. CDR3 DNA sequence: TGCAGCGTTGAAGATTCAGCTAGCGGTTCCTACGAGCAGTACTTC. Encoded protein: CSVEDSASGSYEQYF.

The chain's CDR3 is CASSTGSGNGYTF. Here the CDR3 DNA reads TGTGCCAGCAGCACCGGTAGTGGAAACGGCTACACCTTC. This chain connects TRBV7-2 to TRBJ1-2; no reliable D call. From germline, CDR1 is SGHTA and CDR2 FQGNSA. The CDR3 covers 13 residues. The V end was cut by 5 bases, the J end by 8 bases, with 15 bases between.

The rearrangement uses TRBV4-2 and TRBJ2-7; 12 bases map to TRBD2. The CDR3 covers 14 residues. V lost 5 bases and J lost 5; bases outside the gene matches: 4. Germline V gene lookup returns CDR1 LGHNA and CDR2 YNFKEQ. The CDR3 loop is CASSRTSGIDEQYF. The CDR3 DNA reads TGTGCCAGCAGCAGGACTAGCGGGATAGACGAGCAGTACTTC.

V gene TRBV7-3 combines with J gene TRBJ1-2, with TRBD1 matching over 7 bases. Unmatched junction bases numbered 7, after V lost 5 bases and J lost 7 bases. This CDR3 has 13 amino acids. The germline gives CDR1 SGHTA, CDR2 FQGTGA. The CDR3: CASSPGTELGYTF. In nucleotides, the CDR3 is TGTGCCAGCAGCCCAGGGACAGAGCTTGGCTACACCTTC.

V usage is TRBV5-1 and J usage is TRBJ2-5, with 12 nucleotides matching TRBD1. Per germline, CDR1 SGHRS and CDR2 YFSETQ. The CDR3 sequence is 15 residues long. V lost 3 bases, J lost 5 bases, and 5 bases stayed unmatched. CDR3 DNA sequence: TGCGCCAGCAGCTCCGGGACAGGGGGCCTGGAGACCCAGTACTTC. Translated: CASSSGTGGLETQYF.